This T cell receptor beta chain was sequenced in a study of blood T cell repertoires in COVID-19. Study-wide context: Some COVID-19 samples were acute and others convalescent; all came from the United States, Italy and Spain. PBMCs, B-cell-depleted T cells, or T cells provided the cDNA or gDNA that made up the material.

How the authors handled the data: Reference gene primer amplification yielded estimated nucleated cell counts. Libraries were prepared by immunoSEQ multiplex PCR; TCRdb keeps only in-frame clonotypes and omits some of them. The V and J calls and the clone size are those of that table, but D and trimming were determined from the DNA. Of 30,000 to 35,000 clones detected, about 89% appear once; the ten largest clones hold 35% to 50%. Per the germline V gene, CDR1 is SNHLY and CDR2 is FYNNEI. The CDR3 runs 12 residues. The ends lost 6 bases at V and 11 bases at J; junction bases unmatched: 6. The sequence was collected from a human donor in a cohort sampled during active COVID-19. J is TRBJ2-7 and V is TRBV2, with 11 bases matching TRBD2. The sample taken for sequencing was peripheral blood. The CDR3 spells CASRVTSGVKYF. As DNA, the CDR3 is TGTGCCAGCAGAGTGACTAGCGGGGTGAAGTACTTC.